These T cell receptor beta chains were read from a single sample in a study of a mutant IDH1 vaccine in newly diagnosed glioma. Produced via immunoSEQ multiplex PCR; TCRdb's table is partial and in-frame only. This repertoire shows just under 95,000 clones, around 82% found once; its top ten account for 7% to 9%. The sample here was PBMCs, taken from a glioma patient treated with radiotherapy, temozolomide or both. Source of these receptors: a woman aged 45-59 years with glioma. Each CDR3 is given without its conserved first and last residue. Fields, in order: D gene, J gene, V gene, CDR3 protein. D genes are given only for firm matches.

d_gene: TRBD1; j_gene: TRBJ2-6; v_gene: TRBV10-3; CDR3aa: AISESGQGRGSLFGANVLT
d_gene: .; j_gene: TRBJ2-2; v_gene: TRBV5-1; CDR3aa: ASSWGDREGTGELF
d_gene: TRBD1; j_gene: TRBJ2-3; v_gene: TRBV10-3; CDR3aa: ATLTGQATDTQY
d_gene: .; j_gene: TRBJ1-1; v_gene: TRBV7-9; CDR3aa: ASSLAKDSNTEAF
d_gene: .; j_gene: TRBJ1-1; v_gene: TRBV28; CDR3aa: ASKTNAGARGEAF
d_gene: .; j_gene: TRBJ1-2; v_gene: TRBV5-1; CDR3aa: ASSLDRSGDYGYT
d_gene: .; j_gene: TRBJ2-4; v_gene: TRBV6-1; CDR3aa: ASSAPPPAKNIQY
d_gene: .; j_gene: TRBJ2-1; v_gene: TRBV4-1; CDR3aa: ASSQVFDSYNEQF
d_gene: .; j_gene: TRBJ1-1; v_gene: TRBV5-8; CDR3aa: ASSSDPTERNTEAF
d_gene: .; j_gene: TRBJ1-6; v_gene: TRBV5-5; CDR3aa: ASSLVGMSSYNSPLH